Listed below are T cell receptor beta chains from one sample, sequenced in a study of shared clonotypes between healthy human individuals. Profiling relied on immunoSEQ multiplex PCR, and the TCRdb table lists in-frame clones only, not all of them. The sample contains nearly 500,000 clones, roughly four fifths of which appear only once. What was sequenced was PBMCs. These receptors were collected from a woman aged 40 to 50 in good health. Some clones in this sample may be carry-over from other donors' samples. CDR3s include the opening cysteine and the closing phenylalanine or tryptophan. A D gene is named only where the DNA matches it firmly. Not all rows give a size; the values are once, few, many and, for expanded clones, a class.

TRBV5-1	.	.	TRBJ2-3	TGCGCCAGCAGCTTCACAGAATCTAGCACAGATACGCAGTATTTT	CASSFTESSTDTQYF
TRBV5-4	TRBD2	.	TRBJ2-7	TGTGCCAGCAGCCCCCCCGGGACTAGCTACGAGCAGTACTTC	CASSPPGTSYEQYF
TRBV23-1	.	many	TRBJ1-2	TGCGCCAGCAGTCAATCAGCACTTAACTATGGCTACACCTTC	CASSQSALNYGYTF
TRBV10-3	.	.	TRBJ1-5	TGTGCCATCAGTGGGTCGGAGGGACAGCCCCAGCATTTT	CAISGSEGQPQHF
TRBV4-1	.	.	TRBJ2-1	TGCGCCAGCAGCCCCCGGGGGTACAATGAGCAGTTCTTC	CASSPRGYNEQFF
TRBV2	.	.	TRBJ1-2	TGTGCCAGCAGTGAAGCCAGTAGGGCAGTACCTTATGGCTACACCTTC	CASSEASRAVPYGYTF
TRBV6-5	.	.	TRBJ1-2	TGTGCCAGCAGTTACCCGAAAGGGGGCTACACCTTC	CASSYPKGGYTF
TRBV5-4	.	few	TRBJ1-4	TGTGCCAGCAGCTTGCGAACAGATGGGGCTAATGAAAAACTGTTTTTT	CASSLRTDGANEKLFF
TRBV29-1	TRBD1	few	TRBJ1-4	TGCAGCGTTTCCGGGACAGTCAATGAAAAACTGTTTTTT	CSVSGTVNEKLFF
TRBV14	.	.	TRBJ1-1	TGTGCCAGCAGCCAAGACTCGAACACTGAAGCTTTCTTT	CASSQDSNTEAFF
TRBV28	TRBD1	.	TRBJ2-2	TGTGCCTGCGACAGGGGGGACACCGGGGAGCTGTTTTTT	CACDRGDTGELFF
TRBV2	.	.	TRBJ2-1	TGTGCCAGCGGTAGAAGCTCCTACAATGAGCAGTTCTTC	CASGRSSYNEQFF
TRBV19	TRBD2	.	TRBJ2-2	TGTGCCAGTAGCGGGACTAGCGGGAGTATGGACACCGGGGAGCTGTTTTTT	CASSGTSGSMDTGELFF
TRBV30	TRBD1	few	TRBJ2-7	TGTGCCTGGAGGGGGCAGGGGGCGTTGACGGCCTACGAGCAGTACTTC	CAWRGQGALTAYEQYF
TRBV29-1	TRBD1	once	TRBJ2-7	TGCAGCGGTTTAGTGGACAGGGGATCCTACGAGCAGTACTTC	CSGLVDRGSYEQYF
TRBV15	.	.	TRBJ1-2	TGTGCCACCAGCAGAGATCGCCCGCGGGCCCTATATGGCTACACCTTC	CATSRDRPRALYGYTF
TRBV5-1	TRBD2	.	TRBJ2-5	TGCGCCAGCAGCTTGAGGGGGTGGTCTAGCGGGAGCTATGAGACCCAGTACTTC	CASSLRGWSSGSYETQYF
TRBV4-2	.	.	TRBJ1-5	TGTGCCAGCAGCCGAGGAGGGCAGCCCCAGCATTTT	CASSRGGQPQHF
TRBV7-8	.	.	TRBJ1-2	TGTGCCAGCAGCTTAGGAACAGCACAATATGGCTACACCTTC	CASSLGTAQYGYTF
TRBV11-2	TRBD2	.	TRBJ2-5	TGTGCCAGCAGCTTAACCGCCGCGACTAGCGGATCCCAAGAGACCCAGTACTTC	CASSLTAATSGSQETQYF
TRBV5-6	TRBD2	many	TRBJ2-7	TGTGCCAGCAGCAAGTTAGCGGGGGGGACGTACGAGCAGTACTTC	CASSKLAGGTYEQYF
TRBV5-6	.	.	TRBJ2-1	TGTGCCAGCAGGTATCCCCGCAATGAGCAGTTCTTC	CASRYPRNEQFF
TRBV7-2	TRBD1	once	TRBJ1-1	TGTGCCAGCAACGACAGGGGTAAGAATGAAGCTTTCTTT	CASNDRGKNEAFF
TRBV30	.	few	TRBJ1-1	TGTGCCTGGAGCGGACAGATGAACACTGAAGCTTTCTTT	CAWSGQMNTEAFF
TRBV9	.	.	TRBJ1-5	TGTGCCAGCAGCGTAGGCGGTAGCAATCAGCCCCAGCATTTT	CASSVGGSNQPQHF
TRBV27	.	.	TRBJ2-5	TGTGCCAGCAGTTTTTTAGCGGATCAAGAGACCCAGTACTTC	CASSFLADQETQYF
TRBV4-1	.	few	TRBJ2-3	TGCGCCAGCAGCCATCGGGATCTTGGTCCAGATACGCAGTATTTT	CASSHRDLGPDTQYF
TRBV4-3	.	.	TRBJ2-1	TGCGCCAGCAGCCAACTCCCAGGGAATGAGCAGTTCTTC	CASSQLPGNEQFF
TRBV9	TRBD2	.	TRBJ2-2	TGTGCCAGCAGCGTAGTCAGGACTAGCGGGGCCGGGGAGCTGTTTTTT	CASSVVRTSGAGELFF
TRBV29-1	TRBD1	.	TRBJ2-5	TGCAGCGTTGACGGAGGACAGGATATCCAAGAGACCCAGTACTTC	CSVDGGQDIQETQYF